This entry is about one TCR beta chain. Antigen unknown. This sample is drawn from a study of cytomegalovirus exposure and HLA in healthy donors. Points from the study as a whole: Across donors, most TCRs were seen rarely, yet some public ones were widespread. TCR clusters originating in the first cohort tended to co-occur in the approximately 120 validation repertoires, according to a later analysis.

Generated by immunoSEQ multiplex PCR, the TCRdb table keeps only in-frame clones and is missing some. Here the sample spans roughly 76,000 clones, nearly 95% being singletons. Input material: PBMCs. This TCR was sampled from a man aged 18 to 30 in good health and CMV-seropositive.

In DNA form, the CDR3 reads TGCGCCAGCAGCTTAGAGCCAGGGGGTTCCTACGAGCAGTACTTC. Residues: CASSLEPGGSYEQYF. This chain connects TRBV5-1 to TRBJ2-7; TRBD1 matches at 7 bases. The CDR3 contains 15 residues. After removal of 2 bases from V and 1 base from J, the junction contained 6 bases not matched to a gene. Germline-derived CDR1 and CDR2 are SGHRS and YFSETQ.